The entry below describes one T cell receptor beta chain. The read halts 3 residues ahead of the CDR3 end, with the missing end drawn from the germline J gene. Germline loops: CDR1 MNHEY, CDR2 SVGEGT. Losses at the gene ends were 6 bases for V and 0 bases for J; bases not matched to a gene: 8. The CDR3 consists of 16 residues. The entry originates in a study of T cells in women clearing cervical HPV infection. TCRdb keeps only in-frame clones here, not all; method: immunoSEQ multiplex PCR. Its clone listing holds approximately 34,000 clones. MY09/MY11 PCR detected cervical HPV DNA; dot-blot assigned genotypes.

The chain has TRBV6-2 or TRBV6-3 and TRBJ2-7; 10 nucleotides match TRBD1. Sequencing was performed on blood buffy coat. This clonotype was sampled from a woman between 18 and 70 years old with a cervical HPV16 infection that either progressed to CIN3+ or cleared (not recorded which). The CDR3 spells CASSPPDRGVSYEQYF. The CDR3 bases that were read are TGTGCCAGCAGCCCTCCGGACAGGGGGGTCTCCTACGAG.